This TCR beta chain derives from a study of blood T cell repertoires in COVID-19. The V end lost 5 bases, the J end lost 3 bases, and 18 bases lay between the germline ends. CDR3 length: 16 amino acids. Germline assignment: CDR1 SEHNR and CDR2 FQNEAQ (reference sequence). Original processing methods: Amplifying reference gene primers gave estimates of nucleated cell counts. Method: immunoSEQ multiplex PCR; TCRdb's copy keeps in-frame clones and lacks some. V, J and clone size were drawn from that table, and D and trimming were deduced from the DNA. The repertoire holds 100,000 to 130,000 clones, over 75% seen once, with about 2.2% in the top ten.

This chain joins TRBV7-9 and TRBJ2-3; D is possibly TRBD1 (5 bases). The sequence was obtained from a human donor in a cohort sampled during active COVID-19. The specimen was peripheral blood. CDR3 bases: TGTGCCAGCAGCGGGAACGCAGGGCCCTCGACAGATACGCAGTATTTT. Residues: CASSGNAGPSTDTQYF.